The source of this T cell receptor (beta chain) is a study of T cells expressing NK-cell markers. Study information: Seven of the eight sequenced donors were HCMV-seropositive; one was seronegative.

TCRdb re-called the 5' RACE reads and shows each CDR3 protein once, DNA omitted. The specimen's table records about 550,000 distinct CDR3 sequences. Germline CDR1 and CDR2: SQVTM and ANQGSEA. This CDR3 has 12 amino acids. The chain employs TRBV29-1 and TRBJ2-3; TCRdb picks TRBD1, but there is no DNA to check that call. The sequenced sample consisted of blood T cells: a sorted CD56 or NKG2C T cell subset, CD4+ or CD8+ T cells, or bulk PBMC T cells (not recorded which). This TCR was recovered from a man between 18 and 35 years old in good health. The CDR3 sequence is CSVEEAGWTQYF.